This TCR beta chain is drawn from a study of blood T cell repertoires in COVID-19. Across the study: Spain, Italy and the United States supplied samples that represented acute and convalescent COVID-19.

Libraries were prepared by immunoSEQ multiplex PCR; TCRdb keeps only in-frame clonotypes and omits some of them. The sample holds under 250,000 clones, about 93% seen once. The sequencing input was peripheral blood. This TCR was recovered from a man aged 55-75 years with COVID-19, enrolled during active disease.

The CDR3 is CASSLRSDNSPLHF. Here the CDR3 DNA reads TGTGCCAGCAGCTTACGATCGGATAATTCACCCCTCCACTTT. V usage is TRBV3-1 (or the pseudogene TRBV3-2) and J usage is TRBJ1-6; D call uncertain. Germline assignment: CDR1 LGHDT and CDR2 YNNKEL (reference sequence). V gave up 5 bases and J gave up 5 bases, with 10 bases separating them. This CDR3 contains 14 residues.